This TCR beta chain was profiled in a study of blood T cell repertoires in COVID-19. Study summary: The study drew acute and convalescent COVID-19 samples from the United States, Italy and Spain. T cells, B-cell-depleted T cells, or PBMCs provided the cDNA or gDNA that served as material.

Methods used by the authors: Reference gene primer amplification gave estimated nucleated cell counts. Measured with immunoSEQ multiplex PCR; TCRdb has only the in-frame clones, and not every one. That table supplies the V and J calls and clone size; D and trimming were determined from the DNA. The repertoire holds hundreds of thousands of clones, 85% to 90% seen once, with approximately 1.3% in the top ten. The ends lost 5 bases at V and 5 bases at J; junction bases unmatched: 7. The CDR3 length is 15 residues. Per germline, CDR1 KGHDR and CDR2 SFDVKD. The material sequenced was peripheral blood. The receptor was isolated from an elderly man with acute or convalescent COVID-19. V usage is TRBV24-1 and J usage is TRBJ2-3, with 9 positions matching TRBD2. CDR3: CATSGAGGSVDTQYF. CDR3 in DNA: TGTGCCACCAGTGGTGCGGGAGGGTCGGTAGATACGCAGTATTTT.